These 11 T cell receptor beta chains were sequenced from one sample in a study of PD-1 blockade in classical Hodgkin lymphoma. Following autologous stem cell transplantation, relapse occurred in every patient, and exposure to brentuximab vedotin varied. Purification of CD4+ T cells from thawed PBMCs was performed via magnetic negative selection. Some clones are missing from TCRdb's copy, which holds only in-frame ones; the method was immunoSEQ multiplex PCR. The sample consists of around 6,000 clones, less than 80% of them appearing once. The sequenced sample was CD4+ T cells from blood, obtained at baseline. Source of these receptors: a human donor with classical Hodgkin lymphoma.

The V gene is TRBV28, the J gene TRBJ1-2; TRBD1 agrees at 7 bases. CDR3 length: 14 amino acids. The J segment lost 4 bases and the V segment lost 1 base, leaving 3 bases of the junction unmatched. Germline V lookup: CDR1 MDHEN, CDR2 SYDVKM. CDR3 in DNA: TGTGCCAGCAGTTTATTACAGGGGCTCTATGGCTACACCTTC. This translates into CASSLLQGLYGYTF.

The V gene is TRBV20-1, the J gene TRBJ1-1; 9 bases align to TRBD1. The J segment lost 10 bases and the V segment lost 6 bases, leaving 6 bases of the junction unmatched. Per germline, CDR1 DFQATT and CDR2 SNEGSKA (reference sequence). This CDR3 comprises 11 residues. In DNA form, the CDR3 reads TGCAGTGCGAGGGACAGGGCTCGAGCTTTCTTT. The encoded protein is CSARDRARAFF.

This clone was seen a few times. The rearrangement joins TRBV9 to TRBJ1-5; D is ambiguous. CDR1 is SGDLS, CDR2 YYNGEE, per germline. V was clipped by 7 bases and J by 0 bases, with 8 bases between them. This CDR3 is built from 13 residues. In nucleotides, the CDR3 is TGTGCCAGCTCGAAGTATAGCAATCAGCCCCAGCATTTT. This codes for CASSKYSNQPQHF.

The chain carries TRBV15 and TRBJ1-1, with a possible D match to TRBD1 (6 bases). Germline V gene sequence: CDR1 LNHNV, CDR2 YYDKDF (reference sequence). Deletions cut 3 bases from V and 1 base from J, with 6 bases between. The CDR3 sequence is 13 residues long. Here the CDR3 reads CATSRTGNTEAFF. The DNA of the CDR3 is TGTGCCACCAGCAGGACAGGGAACACTGAAGCTTTCTTT.

In its sample, this clone was seen a few times. V usage is TRBV19 and J usage is TRBJ1-5; TRBD1 matches at 7 bases. J gave up 3 bases and V 7 bases, and 3 bases lay outside the gene matches. The CDR3 has 13 residues. The V gene's germline CDR1 is LNHDA and CDR2 SQIVND (reference sequence). The CDR3 is CASKGTVNQPQHF. For the CDR3, the DNA is TGTGCCAGTAAGGGGACAGTCAATCAGCCCCAGCATTTT.

The CDR3 DNA sequence: TGCGCCAGCAGCTTGGCCGACAGGGGTGGGGAGACCCAGTACTTC. Its protein is CASSLADRGGETQYF. The chain employs TRBV5-1 and TRBJ2-5; 8 bases match TRBD1. Germline values: CDR1 SGHRS, CDR2 YFSETQ. CDR3 length: 15 residues. V was pared by 0 bases and J by 5 bases, with 6 bases of the junction left unmatched.

The chain links TRBV7-9 to TRBJ2-5; D might be TRBD1 (7 bases). CDR1 is SEHNR and CDR2 is FQNEAQ in the germline V gene (reference sequence). This CDR3 contains 17 residues. V lost 5 bases to trimming and J lost 1 base, with 20 bases between them. The CDR3 sequence is CASSPRRRRGPQETQYF. DNA for the CDR3: TGTGCCAGCAGCCCCCGCCGTAGGAGGGGGCCCCAAGAGACCCAGTACTTC.

This sequence joins TRBV27 and TRBJ1-4; D remains ambiguous. This CDR3 comprises 13 residues. CDR1 is MNHEY, CDR2 SMNVEV, per germline (reference sequence). V lost 8 bases and J lost 1, with 8 bases in between. The CDR3 reads CASRSGTNEKLFF. The DNA of the CDR3 is TGTGCCAGCCGCTCGGGAACTAATGAAAAACTGTTTTTT.

This clone was detected a few times. The chain joins TRBV6-5 to TRBJ2-7, with 9 bases identical to TRBD1. Unmatched junction bases numbered 2, after V lost 6 bases and J lost 5 bases. Germline CDR1 MNHEY, CDR2 SVGAGI. CDR3 length equals 12 residues. Here the CDR3 reads CASSTGGNEQYF. The CDR3 nucleotides read TGTGCCAGCAGCACAGGGGGCAACGAGCAGTACTTC.

A few counts support this clone. CDR3 nucleotide sequence: TGTGCCAGCTCACCAGAGGGAGAGGCCTATGGCTACACCTTC. Translated: CASSPEGEAYGYTF. The chain combines TRBV18 with TRBJ1-2; no clear D. Germline values: CDR1 KGHSH, CDR2 LQKENI. V was cut by 2 bases and J by 4 bases, with 11 bases left in between. The CDR3 runs 14 residues.

The chain carries TRBV7-2 and TRBJ2-7; the D gene could be TRBD1 or TRBD2 (6 bases each). This CDR3 contains 15 residues. Trimming removed 5 bases at V and 2 bases at J, with 16 bases between. CDR1 and CDR2 (germline): SGHTA, FQGNSA. CDR3 sequence: CASSPLMGGAYEQYF. The CDR3 bases are TGTGCCAGCAGCCCACTCATGGGGGGCGCCTACGAGCAGTACTTC. The variable domain in full, with the rest retrieved from reference TRBV7-2 and TRBJ2-7, is GAGVSQSPSNKVTEKGKDVELRCDPISGHTALYWYRQSLGQGLEFLIYFQGNSAPDKSGLPSDRFSAERTGGSVSTLTIQRTQQEDSAVYLCASSPLMGGAYEQYFGPGTRLTVT.